This TCR beta chain was recorded in a study of blood T cells in healthy people across ages. Germline V lookup: CDR1 MNHNS, CDR2 SASEGT. The CDR3 has 16 amino acids. The V and J ends lost 2 bases and 4 bases respectively, with 17 bases between them. It was with a sample-barcoded 5' primer and a J-beta primer mix that a second PCR of about 6 to 12 cycles was run. TCRdb re-derived calls from the 5' RACE reads in MiXCR, one entry per CDR3 protein. This table holds around 970,000 distinct CDR3 sequences, roughly half found once. This chain joins TRBV6-1 and TRBJ1-1; possibly TRBD1 for D (5 bases). Sequences were obtained from blood. This sequence originates from a woman aged 55 to 70 in good health. The CDR3 DNA sequence: TGTGCCAGCAGTGAAATCTCCGGGGGGATTTCCACTGAAGCTTTCTTT. Its translation is CASSEISGGISTEAFF.